Presented here are 3 T cell receptor beta chains from one specimen sequenced in a study of blood T cell repertoires in COVID-19. Clones were read by immunoSEQ multiplex PCR, and TCRdb kept only the in-frame ones, dropping some. The sample carries 250,000 to 350,000 clones, just over 85% recorded once. Source material: peripheral blood. These receptors were taken from a woman aged 25 to 45 with active or convalescent COVID-19.

This clone occurred once. This chain links TRBV12-3 or TRBV12-4 with TRBJ2-1, with a tentative D call TRBD2 (5 bases). The CDR3 contains 12 residues. Between the trimmed V and J ends, which lost 6 bases and 12 bases, there was a span of 15 bases. CDR3 region: CASSFQMEAQFF. DNA for the CDR3: TGTGCCAGCAGCTTCCAGATGGAGGCGCAGTTCTTC.

J is TRBJ1-1 and V is TRBV9, with 9 bases lining up with TRBD1. V shed 0 bases and J 3 bases; nucleotides not matched to a gene: 6. CDR1 and CDR2 (germline): SGDLS, YYNGEE. The CDR3 extends over 16 amino acids. CDR3 nucleotide sequence: TGTGCCAGCAGCGTAGCCGGGACAGGGTGGGACACTGAAGCTTTCTTT. Amino acids: CASSVAGTGWDTEAFF.

The chain couples TRBV12-2 to TRBJ2-1; no DNA check was done on the table's D call, TRBD2. TRBV12-2 is given as a pseudogene. The CDR3 runs 19 residues. Here the CDR3 reads CASRAYRIAGGLARNEQFF. In DNA form, the CDR3 reads TGTGCAAGTCGCGCTTATAGGATAGCGGGGGGGCTGGCGAGGAATGAGCAGTTCTTC.